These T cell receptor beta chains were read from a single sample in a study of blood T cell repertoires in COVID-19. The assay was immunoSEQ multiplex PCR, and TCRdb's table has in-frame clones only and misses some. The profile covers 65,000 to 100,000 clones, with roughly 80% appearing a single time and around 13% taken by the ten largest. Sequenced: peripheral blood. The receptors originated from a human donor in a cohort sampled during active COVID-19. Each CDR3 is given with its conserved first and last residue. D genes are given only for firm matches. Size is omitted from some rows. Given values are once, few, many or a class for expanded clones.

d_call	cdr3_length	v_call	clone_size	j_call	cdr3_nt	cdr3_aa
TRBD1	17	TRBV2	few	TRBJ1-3	TGTGCCAGCAGTGTTTTTTCCGGACAGGGCTCTGGAAACACCATATATTTT	CASSVFSGQGSGNTIYF
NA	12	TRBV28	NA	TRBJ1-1	TGTGCCAGCAGTTTCAGGGACACTGAAGCTTTCTTT	CASSFRDTEAFF
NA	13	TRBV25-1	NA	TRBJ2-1	TGTGCCAGCAGTGACGGCAGGTACAATGAGCAGTTCTTC	CASSDGRYNEQFF
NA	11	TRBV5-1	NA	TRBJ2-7	TGCGCCAGCACCGCGGGGAGAGAGCAGTACTTC	CASTAGREQYF
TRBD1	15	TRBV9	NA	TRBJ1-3	TGTGCCAGCAGCGTACTCGGACAGGCTGGAAACACCATATATTTT	CASSVLGQAGNTIYF
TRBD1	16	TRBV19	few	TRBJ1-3	TGTGCCAGTAGTATTCGTCTCGGGACAGCAGTAAACACCATATATTTT	CASSIRLGTAVNTIYF
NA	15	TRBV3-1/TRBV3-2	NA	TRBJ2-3	TGTGCCAGCAGCCAAGGACCGGGGGACACAGATACGCAGTATTTT	CASSQGPGDTDTQYF
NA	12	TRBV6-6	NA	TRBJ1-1	TGTGCCAGCAGTTACTTTCAGGTGGGAGCTTTCTTT	CASSYFQVGAFF
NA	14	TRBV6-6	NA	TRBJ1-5	TGTGCCAGCACCGACTTATGGGGCAATCAGCCCCAGCATTTT	CASTDLWGNQPQHF
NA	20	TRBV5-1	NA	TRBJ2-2	TGCGCCAGCAGCTTAACGGATCGACTCAGGGGCCGCGATTCGGCCGGGGAGCTGTTTTTT	CASSLTDRLRGRDSAGELFF
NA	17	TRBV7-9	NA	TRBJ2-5	TGTGCCAGCAGCCCCCCGGGTGGGGGGGCAAAACAAGAGACCCAGTACTTC	CASSPPGGGAKQETQYF
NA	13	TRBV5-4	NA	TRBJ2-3	TGTGCCAGCAGCCCGGAGTCCGCAGATACGCAGTATTTT	CASSPESADTQYF
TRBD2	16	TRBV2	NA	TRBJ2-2	TGTGCCAGCACCAGACGTAGACTAGCCAACGGCGGGGAGCTGTTTTTT	CASTRRRLANGGELFF
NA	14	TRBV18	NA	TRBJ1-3	TGTGCCAGCTCACCACGTGAGAGTCGAAACACCATATATTTT	CASSPRESRNTIYF
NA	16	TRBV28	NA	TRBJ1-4	TGTGCCAGCAGTTCCCCGGGACAAAGAGTAGATGAAAAACTGTTTTTT	CASSSPGQRVDEKLFF